The 3 T cell receptor beta chains given below trace back to one sample, sequenced in a study of OX40 agonist ivuxolimab in advanced cancers. This table comes from immunoSEQ multiplex PCR, and its TCRdb copy is limited to in-frame clones, with some not included. The table lists 75,000 to 95,000 clones, around 90% of them singletons. Sample: CD4+ or CD8+ T cells sorted from blood, taken in a trial of the OX40 agonist ivuxolimab. Receptors originate from an adult with an advanced solid tumor such as melanoma, head and neck, liver or kidney cancer.

The chain has TRBV11-2 and TRBJ1-4, with a weak D call TRBD1 (5 bases). CDR3 length equals 15 residues. Trimming pared 5 bases from V and 5 bases from J, leaving 15 bases between. Germline lookup yields CDR1 SGHAT and CDR2 FQNNGV. CDR3 loop: CASSILRGSNEKLFF. The CDR3, as DNA: TGTGCCAGCAGCATCTTGAGGGGATCGAATGAAAAACTGTTTTTT.

The chain is built from TRBV5-5 and TRBJ2-7; 9 bases align to TRBD1. The CDR3 has 14 residues. Losses at the gene ends were 4 bases for V and 2 bases for J; bases not matched to a gene: 4. The germline V gene has CDR1 SGHKS and CDR2 YYEKEE (reference sequence). DNA for the CDR3: TGTGCCAGCAGCCGGACAGGGGCCACCTACGAGCAGTACTTC. This encodes CASSRTGATYEQYF.

The CDR3 is CASSPGSADTQYF. The CDR3 DNA is TGTGCCAGCTCACCAGGGTCCGCAGATACGCAGTATTTT. The chain links TRBV18 to TRBJ2-3; D not certain. The V gene lost 2 bases and the J gene lost 4 bases, with 7 bases spanning the gap. The CDR3 totals 13 residues. In germline, CDR1 is KGHSH, CDR2 LQKENI.